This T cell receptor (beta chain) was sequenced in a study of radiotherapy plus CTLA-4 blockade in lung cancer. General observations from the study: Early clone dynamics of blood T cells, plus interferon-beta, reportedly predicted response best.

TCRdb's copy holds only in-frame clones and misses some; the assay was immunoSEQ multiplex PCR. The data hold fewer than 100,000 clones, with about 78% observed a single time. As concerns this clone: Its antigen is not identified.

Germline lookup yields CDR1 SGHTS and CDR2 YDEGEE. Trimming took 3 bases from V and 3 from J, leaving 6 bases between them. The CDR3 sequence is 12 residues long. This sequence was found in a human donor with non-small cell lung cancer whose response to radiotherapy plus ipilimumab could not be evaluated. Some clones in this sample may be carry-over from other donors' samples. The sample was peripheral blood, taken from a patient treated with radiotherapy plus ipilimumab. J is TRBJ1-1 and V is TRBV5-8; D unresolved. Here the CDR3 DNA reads TGTGCCAGCAGCTCGCGCTACACTGAAGCTTTCTTT. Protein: CASSSRYTEAFF.